These 30 T cell receptor beta chains were sequenced from one sample in a study of spatial heterogeneity in lung cancer. Study-level findings and limits: Tumor mutation count correlated with how many alpha and beta TCRs expanded intratumorally.

No antigens are known for them. In TCRdb, the 5' RACE reads were re-called with MiXCR into one record per CDR3 protein. The sample holds about 2,000 distinct CDR3 sequences, 22% seen once. As for time point: sample taken at primary tumor resection. This material consisted of lung tumor tissue, taken at surgery. Source of these receptors: a male donor with early-stage non-small cell lung cancer.

CDR3 bases: TGTGCCATCAGTGGCCGGGACTATGGCTACACCTTC. Translation: CAISGRDYGYTF. This chain links TRBV10-3 with TRBJ1-2, with D unresolved. Germline CDR1 ENHRY, CDR2 SYGVKD. CDR3 length equals 12 residues. The ends were cut back, 4 bases at V and 3 bases at J, with 6 bases in the middle.

This clonotype was detected ten times or more. This rearrangement joins TRBV29-1 to TRBJ1-1; D perhaps matches TRBD1 (6 bases). CDR1 and CDR2 from the germline V gene are SQVTM and ANQGSEA. V was clipped by 3 bases and J by 1 base, with 15 bases between them. The CDR3 has 15 residues. CDR3 loop: CSVDGKGGRNTEAFF. In DNA form, the CDR3 reads TGCAGCGTTGATGGTAAGGGGGGGAGGAACACTGAAGCTTTCTTT. Full variable domain (remainder filled in from reference TRBV29-1 and TRBJ1-1): SAVISQKPSRDICQRGTSLTIQCQVDSQVTMMFWYRQQPGQSLTLIATANQGSEATYESGFVIDKFPISRPNLTFSTLTVSNMSPEDSSIYLCSVDGKGGRNTEAFFGQGTRLTVV.

By sample share, this clonotype is large (0.1 to 1%). The chain combines TRBV13 with TRBJ1-6, with D uncertain. Looked up from germline, CDR1 is PRHDT and CDR2 is FYEKMQ (reference sequence). The CDR3 is 12 amino acids. V lost 5 bases and J lost 8, with 7 bases in between. The chain's CDR3 is CASSSDDSPLHF. As DNA, the CDR3 is TGTGCCAGCAGCAGCGATGATTCACCCCTCCACTTT. The full variable domain, its missing parts supplied by reference TRBV13 and TRBJ1-6, is AAGVIQSPRHLIKEKRETATLKCYPIPRHDTVYWYQQGPGQDPQFLISFYEKMQSDKGSIPDRFSAQQFSDYHSELNMSSLELGDSALYFCASSSDDSPLHFGNGTRLTVT.

This clonotype counts as large. This chain links TRBV25-1 with TRBJ2-1; D might be TRBD1 or TRBD2, each matching 5 bases. Germline CDR1 MGHDK, CDR2 SYGVNS. This CDR3 has 15 residues. With 3 bases removed from V and 0 bases from J, the gap between germline ends came to 9 bases. The CDR3 loop reads CASSDGTFSYNEQFF. The CDR3 DNA reads as TGTGCCAGCAGTGATGGGACGTTCTCCTACAATGAGCAGTTCTTC.

This clonotype was recorded many times. The chain carries TRBV3-1 and TRBJ2-7; D may be TRBD1 or TRBD2 (5 bases each). V dropped 4 bases and J dropped 3 bases, with 16 bases sitting between them. The germline CDR1 and CDR2 sequences are LGHDT and YNNKEL (reference sequence). CDR3 length: 15 amino acids. DNA for the CDR3: TGTGCCAGCAGCCCCGCCGGGACGACTTACTACGAGCAGTACTTC. This codes for CASSPAGTTYYEQYF.

This clonotype was seen repeatedly, ten times or more. The V call is TRBV28, the J call TRBJ2-2; tentative D call: TRBD2 (7 bases). CDR1 and CDR2 from the germline V gene are MDHEN and SYDVKM. Trimming pared 7 bases from V and 5 bases from J, leaving 20 bases between. The CDR3 has 16 residues. Written as DNA, the CDR3 is TGTGCCAGCATCACCTCCCTGGGAGGGGGGACCGGGGAGCTGTTTTTT. It translates to CASITSLGGGTGELFF.

This clonotype is medium-sized. The chain uses TRBV2 and TRBJ2-5; the D is unclear. This CDR3 region has 10 residues. Trimming removed 6 bases from V and 5 bases from J, with 4 bases in between. Germline CDR1 SNHLY, CDR2 FYNNEI. The CDR3 nucleotides are TGTGCCAGCAGGGAGGAGACCCAGTACTTC. It encodes CASREETQYF.

By its share, this clonotype is medium-sized. The chain joins TRBV29-1 to TRBJ1-2, with D perhaps matching TRBD1 (5 bases). The CDR3 has 12 amino acids. Germline CDR1 is SQVTM and CDR2 is ANQGSEA. Trimming took off 3 bases at V and 7 bases at J, with 12 bases between the two ends. In nucleotides, the CDR3 is TGCAGCGTTGAGTCGGGGGGTGGTGGCTACACCTTC. This encodes CSVESGGGGYTF.

The rearrangement joins TRBV12-3 or TRBV12-4 to TRBJ1-4, with no clear D. Deletions cut 4 bases from V and 7 bases from J, with 13 bases between. CDR3 length equals 14 residues. The chain's CDR3 is CASSSSPLGEKLFF. The CDR3, as DNA: TGTGCCAGCAGTTCCTCCCCACTAGGTGAAAAACTGTTTTTT.

The rearrangement joins TRBV20-1 to TRBJ2-6; D unclear. The V end was cut by 6 bases, the J end by 0 bases, with 12 bases between. Per germline, CDR1 DFQATT and CDR2 SNEGSKA (reference sequence). This CDR3 region has 15 residues. The CDR3 nucleotides are TGCAGTGCCGACAACCCGAGCTCTGGGGCCAACGTCCTGACTTTC. Translating it yields CSADNPSSGANVLTF.

The sample holds a few counts of this clonotype. The chain joins TRBV27 to TRBJ1-3; D is possibly TRBD1 (6 bases). Trimming left V 5 bases short and J 0 bases short, with 11 bases between. The CDR3 length is 15 residues. Germline V lookup: CDR1 MNHEY, CDR2 SMNVEV (reference sequence). The CDR3 DNA follows: TGTGCCAGCAGTCCCCAGGGACACTCTGGAAACACCATATATTTT. As protein: CASSPQGHSGNTIYF.

This clonotype appeared a single time. This sequence joins TRBV19 and TRBJ1-5; TRBD1 agrees at 11 bases. Looked up from germline, CDR1 is LNHDA and CDR2 is SQIVND (reference sequence). The CDR3 runs 16 residues. V gave up 3 bases and J gave up 6 bases; unmatched junction bases: 7. The CDR3 coding sequence is TGTGCCAGTAGTATTCCCGGACAGGGGGCACGTCAGCCCCAGCATTTT. Translating it yields CASSIPGQGARQPQHF.

This sequence joins TRBV2 and TRBJ2-2, with 7 bases lining up with TRBD1. Germline trimming cut 6 bases from V and 6 bases from J; bases unmatched to any gene: 4. The germline gives CDR1 SNHLY, CDR2 FYNNEI. The CDR3 covers 13 residues. The CDR3 DNA follows: TGTGCCAGCAGGAACAGGGGTCCCGGGGAGCTGTTTTTT. Protein product: CASRNRGPGELFF.

This clonotype qualifies as medium-sized. The chain carries TRBV18 and TRBJ2-1, with a possible D match to TRBD2 (6 bases). Trimming shortened V by 4 bases and J by 4 bases, and 8 bases separated the two germline ends. The CDR3 is 13 amino acids. Germline assignment: CDR1 KGHSH and CDR2 LQKENI. The CDR3 nucleotides are TGTGCCAGCTCACTTGGGACTTACAATGAGCAGTTCTTC. Amino acid sequence: CASSLGTYNEQFF.

J is TRBJ2-2 and V is TRBV4-3; D is undetermined. V was clipped by 4 bases and J by 0 bases, with 12 bases between them. The V gene's germline CDR1 is LGHNA and CDR2 YSLEER. The CDR3 is 16 residues long. The CDR3 loop reads CASSLIRTANTGELFF. The CDR3 DNA reads TGCGCCAGCAGCCTAATTCGGACGGCGAACACCGGGGAGCTGTTTTTT.

This clonotype ranks as medium-sized (0.01 to 0.1%). The chain is built from TRBV27 and TRBJ1-5, with D maybe TRBD1 (5 bases). The CDR3 runs to 14 residues. Per germline, CDR1 MNHEY and CDR2 SMNVEV (reference sequence). The V end was cut by 8 bases, the J end by 4 bases, with 15 bases between. The CDR3 spells CASRGTVQNQPQHF. Written as DNA, the CDR3 is TGTGCCAGCCGGGGGACGGTCCAGAATCAGCCCCAGCATTTT.

This clonotype was seen at least ten times. The V call is TRBV7-6, the J call TRBJ1-4; tentative D call: TRBD1 (5 bases). The V and J ends lost 11 bases and 8 bases respectively, with 12 bases between them. The CDR3 is 11 amino acids. In germline, CDR1 is SGHVS, CDR2 FNYEAQ. The CDR3 DNA sequence: TGTGCCTGGAGGGACGAAGAAAAACTGTTTTTT. Encoded protein: CAWRDEEKLFF.

J is TRBJ1-1 and V is TRBV20-1, with 7 bases fitting TRBD1. The germline CDR1 and CDR2 sequences are DFQATT and SNEGSKA (reference sequence). V was pared by 5 bases and J by 3 bases, with 9 bases of the junction left unmatched. The CDR3 covers 14 residues. CDR3 loop: CSAHRRQGYTEAFF. The CDR3 nucleotides read TGCAGTGCTCACCGGAGACAGGGCTACACTGAAGCTTTCTTT.

This rearrangement joins TRBV12-3 or TRBV12-4 to TRBJ1-1, with 9 bases identical to TRBD1. J lost 5 bases, V lost 5 bases, and 6 bases had no gene match. There are 14 residues in the CDR3. CDR3 protein: CASSPGTGRTEAFF. In DNA form, the CDR3 reads TGTGCCAGCAGTCCGGGGACAGGGCGGACTGAAGCTTTCTTT.

This clonotype is termed large. The CDR3 DNA follows: TGTGCCAGCAGCCGACACTTGAACACTGAAGCTTTCTTT. It codes for CASSRHLNTEAFF. The chain links TRBV14 to TRBJ1-1; D uncertain. V gave up 4 bases and J gave up 0 bases, with 6 bases separating them. Germline V CDR1 and CDR2: SGHDN, FVKESK. The CDR3 totals 13 residues.

Many counts were recorded for this clonotype. The gene calls are TRBV5-4 and TRBJ2-2; 7 nucleotides agree with TRBD1. The J segment lost 4 bases and the V segment lost 5 bases, leaving 5 bases of the junction unmatched. The CDR3 sequence is 14 residues long. CDR1 SGHNT and CDR2 YYREEE come from the germline V gene (reference sequence). In DNA, the CDR3 is TGTGCCAGCAGGCAGGGGGTCGGCACCGGGGAGCTGTTTTTT. It is translated as CASRQGVGTGELFF.

The V and J genes are TRBV27 and TRBJ2-1; 9 nucleotides match TRBD2. V lost 4 bases to trimming and J lost 1 base; unmatched junction nucleotides: 5. CDR1 is MNHEY, CDR2 SMNVEV, per germline (reference sequence). This CDR3 spans 16 amino acids. The CDR3 loop reads CASSSLLAGSYNEQFF. Written as DNA, the CDR3 is TGTGCCAGCAGTTCGCTCCTAGCGGGATCCTACAATGAGCAGTTCTTC.

By share, this clonotype counts as large. This chain uses TRBV18 with TRBJ2-2, with D uncertain. Germline V gives CDR1 KGHSH, CDR2 LQKENI. Trimming took off 4 bases at V and 2 bases at J, with 5 bases between the two ends. This CDR3 is 13 amino acids long. This CDR3 is CASSRINTGELFF. CDR3 in DNA: TGTGCCAGCTCACGTATAAACACCGGGGAGCTGTTTTTT.

This clonotype showed up many times. The chain couples TRBV7-9 to TRBJ2-7; TRBD1 might be the D (6 bases). The CDR3 is made up of 14 amino acids. Looked up from germline, CDR1 is SEHNR and CDR2 is FQNEAQ (reference sequence). V lost 6 bases to trimming and J lost 7 bases, with 19 bases between them. The CDR3 nucleotides read TGTGCCAGCAGTCAACAACGGGGTCAGGGGGAGCAGTACTTC. This gives the protein CASSQQRGQGEQYF.

This clonotype is judged medium-sized. The V and J genes are TRBV28 and TRBJ2-3; D possibly corresponds to TRBD2 (5 bases). The germline V gene encodes CDR1 MDHEN and CDR2 SYDVKM. The CDR3 runs to 14 residues. V lost 3 bases to trimming and J lost 5 bases, with 12 bases between them. The CDR3 sequence is CASSFSSAGDTQYF. CDR3 in DNA: TGTGCCAGCAGTTTCTCTTCTGCGGGAGATACGCAGTATTTT.

The V call is TRBV28, the J call TRBJ2-7; maybe TRBD1 (6 bases). With 5 bases removed from V and 2 bases from J, the gap between germline ends came to 16 bases. This CDR3 comprises 15 residues. The V gene's germline CDR1 is MDHEN and CDR2 SYDVKM. The CDR3 reads CASSETATGTYEQYF. The CDR3 DNA reads TGTGCCAGCAGTGAAACTGCCACAGGGACCTACGAGCAGTACTTC.

This clonotype was counted at least ten times. This sequence joins TRBV27 and TRBJ2-1; D is possibly TRBD1 or TRBD2 (5 bases each). This CDR3 comprises 13 residues. Per the germline V gene, CDR1 is MNHEY and CDR2 is SMNVEV (reference sequence). Trimming took off 0 bases at V and 9 bases at J, with 9 bases between the two ends. This CDR3 reads CASSLSGAGEQFF. CDR3 nucleotide sequence: TGTGCCAGCAGTTTATCCGGGGCTGGTGAGCAGTTCTTC.

For this clonotype: A read error may be the cause here, since a much bigger clone is one base away. V and J are TRBV23-1 and TRBJ2-7, with D hard to call. TRBV23-1 is flagged as an ORF with uncertain function. V was pared by 0 bases and J by 3 bases, with 0 bases between. The CDR3 consists of 11 residues. CDR3 protein: CASSQSYEQYF. In DNA, the CDR3 is TGCGCCAGCAGTCAATCCTACGAGCAGTACTTC.

The table lists this clonotype with a few counts. This chain joins TRBV7-9 and TRBJ2-2; 9 bases align to TRBD1. Germline loops: CDR1 SEHNR, CDR2 FQNEAQ (reference sequence). The ends lost 10 bases at V and 0 bases at J; junction bases unmatched: 3. This CDR3 contains 14 residues. CDR3 in amino acids: CATWTGANTGELFF. In DNA, the CDR3 is TGTGCCACCTGGACAGGGGCGAACACCGGGGAGCTGTTTTTT.

The chain recombines TRBV27 with TRBJ1-2; D is undetermined. The germline V gene encodes CDR1 MNHEY and CDR2 SMNVEV (reference sequence). This CDR3 is 13 amino acids long. V was pared by 3 bases and J by 6 bases, with 11 bases between. DNA of the CDR3: TGTGCCAGCAGTTTCGCGGGCGCCGATGGCTACACCTTC. It codes for CASSFAGADGYTF.